The 6 T cell receptor beta chains listed next were all sequenced from one sample in a study of OX40 agonist ivuxolimab in advanced cancers. The data were produced by immunoSEQ multiplex PCR, yet TCRdb's version contains in-frame clones alone and is incomplete. The sample includes roughly 70,000 clones, less than 85% seen only once; the top ten take 4%. The source was CD4+ or CD8+ T cells sorted from blood, collected in a trial of the OX40 agonist ivuxolimab. Receptor source: an adult with an advanced solid tumor such as melanoma, head and neck, liver or kidney cancer.

This clone was seen at least ten times. The chain has TRBV27 and TRBJ2-7, with TRBD1 matching over 7 bases. The ends lost 3 bases at V and 5 bases at J; junction bases unmatched: 4. The V gene's germline CDR1 is MNHEY and CDR2 SMNVEV (reference sequence). The CDR3 consists of 13 residues. The CDR3 DNA reads as TGTGCCAGCAGTTTCCGACAGGGCCACGAGCAGTACTTC. Its protein is CASSFRQGHEQYF.

V is TRBV5-7 and J is TRBJ1-5; unclear D gene. TRBV5-7 is an ORF, and what it does is uncertain. This CDR3 contains 16 residues. Trimming pared 4 bases from V and 11 bases from J, leaving 25 bases between. CDR3 DNA sequence: TGTGCCAGCAGCACAAGGAGGCAGAAACGTCAATCAGCCCAGCATTTT. Its protein is CASSTRRQKRQSAQHF.

This clone was seen once. This chain connects TRBV30 to TRBJ1-1; D is unresolved. Germline lookup yields CDR1 GTSNPN and CDR2 SVGIG (reference sequence). The CDR3 is 14 residues long. Deletions cut 0 bases from V and 1 base from J, with 9 bases between. The CDR3 loop is CAWSVLLQNTEAFF. The CDR3 bases are TGTGCCTGGAGTGTATTACTACAGAACACTGAAGCTTTCTTT.

This chain links TRBV2 with TRBJ2-1; D remains ambiguous. The germline V gene has CDR1 SNHLY and CDR2 FYNNEI. Between the trimmed V and J ends, which lost 2 bases and 2 bases, there was a span of 7 bases. The CDR3 contains 14 residues. The CDR3 loop reads CASSELTTYNEQFF. CDR3 bases: TGTGCCAGCAGTGAACTAACCACCTACAATGAGCAGTTCTTC.

The rearrangement joins TRBV28 to TRBJ1-5; a weak D match, TRBD1 (5 bases). The CDR3 length is 15 residues. CDR1 MDHEN and CDR2 SYDVKM come from the germline V gene. Trimming left V 7 bases short and J 7 bases short, with 20 bases between. CDR3 DNA: TGTGCCAGCATCCAGGGTAGGGTCCGGGGCCAGCCCCAGCATTTT. Encoded protein: CASIQGRVRGQPQHF.

The rearrangement uses TRBV6-5 and TRBJ2-2, with D tentatively TRBD1 (5 bases). Trimming cost V 2 bases and J 1 base, with 11 bases left between them. The germline V gene has CDR1 MNHEY and CDR2 SVGAGI. CDR3 size: 16 residues. CDR3 sequence reads: CASSYQPGRNTGELFF. The CDR3 bases are TGTGCCAGCAGTTACCAGCCAGGGCGGAACACCGGGGAGCTGTTTTTT.